These T cell receptor beta chains were read from a single sample in a study of regulatory T cells in long-lasting Graves disease. TCRdb redid the calling of the multiplex PCR reads with MiXCR, one entry per CDR3 protein. There are around 460,000 distinct CDR3 sequences in the sample; about 22% occur only once, and over 6% lies in the top ten. Source: peripheral blood mononuclear cells (PBMCs), taken when the disease was refractory, from a patient treated with antithyroid drugs. Source of these receptors: a female donor with Graves disease. The CDR3 runs from the conserved cysteine through the conserved F or W. The order of the fields is CDR3 length, D gene, clone size, J gene, V gene, CDR3 protein, CDR3 DNA. The D gene is left open where the match is weak. Clone size is stated in some rows and not others, as once, few, many or a class when expanded.

>14|.|many|TRBJ1-5|TRBV28
CASSSGQTNQPQHF
TGTGCCAGCAGTTCGGGGCAGACCAATCAGCCCCAGCATTTT
>14|.|.|TRBJ2-7|TRBV7-9
CASSPSVTGGEQYF
TGTGCCAGCAGCCCATCTGTCACTGGCGGGGAGCAGTACTTC
>12|.|many|TRBJ2-7|TRBV28
CASSSRRYEQYF
TGTGCCAGCAGTTCGAGACGGTACGAGCAGTACTTC
>16|TRBD2|many|TRBJ2-7|TRBV7-2
CASSQAGLAGGYEQYF
TGTGCCAGCAGCCAAGCCGGACTAGCGGGGGGCTACGAGCAGTACTTC
>13|.|.|TRBJ1-5|TRBV24-1
CATSAVGNQPQHF
TGTGCCACCAGTGCAGTGGGCAATCAGCCCCAGCATTTT
>15|TRBD1|few|TRBJ1-4|TRBV4-1
CASSQIRDREAELFF
TGCGCCAGCAGCCAAATCCGGGACAGGGAGGCGGAACTGTTTTTT
>17|.|few|TRBJ2-7|TRBV4-2
CASSQVQTAAGLLEQYF
TGTGCCAGCAGCCAAGTACAAACGGCGGCAGGGCTCCTCGAGCAGTACTTC
>13|.|.|TRBJ2-4|TRBV24-1
CATSGPGSHIQYF
TGTGCCACCAGCGGACCAGGGTCTCACATTCAGTACTTC
>14|.|few|TRBJ2-7|TRBV9
CASSVDVSEGEQYF
TGTGCCAGCAGCGTAGACGTCAGCGAGGGGGAGCAGTACTTC
>13|.|.|TRBJ2-5|TRBV30
CAWTPQEGVLWYF
TGTGCCTGGACCCCTCAGGAAGGGGTGCTGTGGTACTTC
>15|.|few|TRBJ2-7|TRBV28
CASSPPRGGAYEQYF
TGTGCCAGCAGCCCCCCCCGTGGGGGCGCATACGAGCAGTACTTC
>14|TRBD1|many|TRBJ1-2|TRBV28
CASSFRDRVDGYTF
TGTGCCAGCAGTTTCCGGGACAGGGTCGATGGCTACACCTTC
>16|TRBD1|many|TRBJ1-1|TRBV15
CATSNRQGLLNTEAFF
TGTGCCACCAGCAATAGACAGGGGCTCCTGAACACTGAAGCTTTCTTT
>14|.|few|TRBJ1-1|TRBV20-1
CSALETPMNTEAFF
TGCAGTGCCCTTGAGACCCCCATGAACACTGAAGCTTTCTTT
>19|TRBD2|.|TRBJ2-2|TRBV10-3
CAISESPHSGGAVTGELFF
TGTGCCATCAGTGAGTCCCCTCACAGCGGGGGGGCGGTCACCGGGGAGCTGTTTTTT
>16|TRBD1|many|TRBJ1-6|TRBV28
CASIATGDLYNSPLHF
TGTGCCAGCATAGCGACAGGGGACTTATATAATTCACCCCTCCACTTT
>15|.|.|TRBJ2-5|TRBV6-5
CASSNYAGAQETQYF
TGTGCCAGCAGTAACTACGCAGGGGCTCAAGAGACCCAGTACTTC
>12|.|many|TRBJ1-1|TRBV12-3/TRBV12-4
CASSLGGVEAFF
TGTGCCAGCAGTTTGGGAGGCGTCGAAGCTTTCTTT
>11|TRBD1|.|TRBJ1-5|TRBV7-9
CASSTGGPQHF
TGTGCCAGCAGCACAGGGGGGCCCCAGCATTTT
>12|.|few|TRBJ2-7|TRBV30
CAWSISTGEQYF
TGTGCCTGGAGTATATCGACGGGGGAGCAGTACTTC
>15|.|.|TRBJ2-1|TRBV7-6
CASSLGRTENNEQFF
TGTGCCAGCAGCTTAGGAAGGACAGAAAACAATGAGCAGTTCTTC
>16|.|few|TRBJ1-1|TRBV19
CASSRSLGVTDTEAFF
TGTGCCAGTAGTAGGAGTTTGGGGGTTACGGACACTGAAGCTTTCTTT